Here is one T cell receptor beta chain with its context. This clonotype appeared a few times. No antigen is known for it. Qualities for individual bases were not recorded, and no much larger clone is one base off. Libraries were built with 5' RACE. The sample was run on an Illumina HiSeq 2500. The second PCR ran for roughly 6 to 11 cycles and used a J-beta primer mix along with a sample-barcoded 5' primer. A template-switch 5' adaptor carrying 12 random nucleotides introduced a unique molecular identifier onto each TCR beta cDNA molecule. At least 2.5 million CDR3-containing paired-end reads were obtained from each sample. First-strand cDNA was synthesized from all RNA with the Mint cDNA synthesis kit, primed by a TRBC-specific oligonucleotide. Following uracil-DNA glycosylase treatment, all cDNA underwent a first 18-cycle PCR with the universal primers M1SS and BC2_uni_R. From the authors' description of their analysis: Normalization of each sample was performed by random selection of 1 million high-quality reads, each carrying a distinct molecular identifier. Reads sharing molecular identifiers were discarded rather than binned into consensus sequences. MiTCR, set to a Q25 quality threshold and the strictest error-elimination algorithm, was used for CDR3 identification, clonotype clustering and error correction. A nonparametric unseen species model using Euler transformation provided a lower-bound estimate of total TCR beta diversity. TCRdb handled the public reads itself, with Q25 trimming in fastp and clone calling in MiXCR, and kept productive beta chains. CDR3 protein sequences are deduplicated, and each keeps its most common genes and DNA. TCRdb's processing, not the authors' own work, is the source of the V and J calls. The sample table records around 940,000 distinct CDR3 sequences; roughly 50% of these occur just once. 20% to 25% of the sample comes from the top ten.

This sample is part of a study of blood T cells in healthy people across ages (dated by TCRdb to the mid-2010s). In the study overall: Template switching captured roughly one uniquely barcoded TCR beta cDNA molecule per two T cells in model experiments. The study analyzed two additional independent replicas of 1 million unique cDNA reads from the same blood draw for two donors, one aged 18 to 29 and one aged 80 or older. To avoid experimental bias, donors of different ages were distributed randomly across sequencing lanes. The donors were split into four age groups: young (average around 16 years), middle-aged (about 40), aged (around 67) and long-lived (over 80). To track age-related changes in TCR beta repertoire diversity, the study relied on deep sequencing normalized with unique cDNA molecular identifiers. Overall study results and their limits: Donor CMV infection status was unknown, potentially confounding age-related changes in expanded clonotypes. The percentage of naive T cells measured by flow cytometry correlated strongly with observed TCR beta diversity. As age increased, observed TCR beta diversity per million T cells dropped in a roughly linear way, and a significant reduction was already evident by age about 40. Bulk unsorted PBMC profiling prevented conclusive comparison of naive and antigen-experienced compartments. The long-lived group showed more naive CD4+ T cells, fewer expanded clones and increased TCR diversity than the aged group, suggesting age selection. Estimates of total diversity based on one million sequenced T cells were regarded as lower bounds and as underestimates.

Donors were 39 systemically healthy Caucasian individuals from Russia aged roughly 6 to 90 years. Roughly 10 milliliters of peripheral blood were drawn from each donor into EDTA-treated Vacutainer tubes. PBMCs were isolated by Ficoll-Paque density-gradient centrifugation, with at least 6 million obtained per sample. Total RNA was extracted from PBMCs with Trizol reagent, with at least 5.5 micrograms obtained per sample. The percentages of naive CD45RAhigh/CD27high T cells were determined by flow cytometry on a PBMC aliquot from every donor. Including the terminal cysteine and phenylalanine, the CDR3 comprises 12 residues. Only the CDR3 DNA stays, 36 bases, in frame from base 1. The germline V gene sets CDR1 to SQVTM and CDR2 to ANQGSEA. Trimming takes 8 bases from V and 2 bases from J, and the germline ends sit 11 bases apart.

This chain joins TRBV29-1 to TRBJ2-3, with the D call perhaps TRBD1 or TRBD2, as 5 bases match in each case. The TCR comes from a woman aged 55-70 years in good health. The sample comprised blood. The nucleotides are TGCAGCACAGAGGGGTACACAGATACGCAGTATTTT. Protein translation: CSTEGYTDTQYF.